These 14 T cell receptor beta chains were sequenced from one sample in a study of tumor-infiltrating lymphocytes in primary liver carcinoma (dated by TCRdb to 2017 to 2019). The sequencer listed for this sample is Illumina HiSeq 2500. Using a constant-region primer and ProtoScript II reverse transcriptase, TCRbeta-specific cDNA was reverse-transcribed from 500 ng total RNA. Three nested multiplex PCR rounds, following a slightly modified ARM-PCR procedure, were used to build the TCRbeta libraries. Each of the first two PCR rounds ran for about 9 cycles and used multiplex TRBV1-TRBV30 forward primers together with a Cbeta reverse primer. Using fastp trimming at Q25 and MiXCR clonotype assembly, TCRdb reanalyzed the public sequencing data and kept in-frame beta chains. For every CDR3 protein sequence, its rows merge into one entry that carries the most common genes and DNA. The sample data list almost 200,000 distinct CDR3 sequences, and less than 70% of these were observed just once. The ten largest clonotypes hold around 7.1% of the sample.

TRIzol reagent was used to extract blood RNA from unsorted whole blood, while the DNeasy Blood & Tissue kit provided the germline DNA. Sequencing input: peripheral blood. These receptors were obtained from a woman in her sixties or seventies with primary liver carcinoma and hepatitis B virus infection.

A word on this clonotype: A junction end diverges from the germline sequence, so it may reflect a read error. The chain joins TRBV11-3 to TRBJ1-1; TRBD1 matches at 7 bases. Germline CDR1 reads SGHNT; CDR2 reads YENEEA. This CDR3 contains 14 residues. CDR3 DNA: TGTACCAGCAACAAAGACAGGGCAGACACTGAAGCTTTCTTT. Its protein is CTSNKDRADTEAFF.

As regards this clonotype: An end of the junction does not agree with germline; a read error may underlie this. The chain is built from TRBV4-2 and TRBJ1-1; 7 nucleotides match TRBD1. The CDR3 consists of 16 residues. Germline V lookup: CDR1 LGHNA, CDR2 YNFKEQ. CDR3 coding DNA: TGTACCAGCAGCCAAGCTAAGGGACAGATGAACACTGAAGCTTTCTTT. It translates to CTSSQAKGQMNTEAFF.

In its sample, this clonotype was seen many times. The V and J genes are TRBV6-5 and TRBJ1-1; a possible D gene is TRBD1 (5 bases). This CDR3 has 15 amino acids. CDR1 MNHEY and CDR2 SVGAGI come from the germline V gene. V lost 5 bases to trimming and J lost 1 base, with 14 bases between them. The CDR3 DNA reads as TGTGCCAGCAGTACTCAGGGACGGCAGAACACTGAAGCTTTCTTT. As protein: CASSTQGRQNTEAFF.

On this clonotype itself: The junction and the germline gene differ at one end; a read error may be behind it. The CDR3 sequence: CASSPTGTVNTETFF. As DNA, the CDR3 is TGTGCCAGCAGCCCGACCGGGACGGTGAACACTGAAACTTTCTTT. This chain connects TRBV11-2 to TRBJ1-1; tentatively, D is TRBD1 (5 bases). The CDR3 runs to 15 residues. CDR1 SGHAT and CDR2 FQNNGV come from the germline V gene.

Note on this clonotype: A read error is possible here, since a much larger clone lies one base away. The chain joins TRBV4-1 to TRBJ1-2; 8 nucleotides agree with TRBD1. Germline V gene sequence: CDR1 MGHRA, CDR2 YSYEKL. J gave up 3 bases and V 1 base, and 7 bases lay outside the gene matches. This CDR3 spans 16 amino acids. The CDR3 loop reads CASSQGQGSTYYGYTF. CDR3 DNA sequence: TGCGCCAGCAGCCAAGGACAGGGGTCAACCTACTATGGCTACACCTTC.

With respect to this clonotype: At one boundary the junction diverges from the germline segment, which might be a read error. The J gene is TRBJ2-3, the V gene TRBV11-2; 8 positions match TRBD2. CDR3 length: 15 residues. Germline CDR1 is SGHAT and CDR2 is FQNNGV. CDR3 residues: CASSSRGGETDTRYF. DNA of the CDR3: TGTGCCAGCAGCTCCCGGGGGGGAGAGACAGATACGCGGTATTTT.

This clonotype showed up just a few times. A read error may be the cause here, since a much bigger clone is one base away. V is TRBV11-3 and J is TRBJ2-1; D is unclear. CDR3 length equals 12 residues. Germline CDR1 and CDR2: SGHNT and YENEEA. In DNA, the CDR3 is TGTGCCAACAGCAACTCCCTCAATGAGCAGCTCTTC. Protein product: CANSNSLNEQLF.

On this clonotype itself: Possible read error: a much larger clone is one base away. The CDR3 region has the DNA TGTGCCACCTCCGGGTCTGCTGGGCATGGCTACACCTTC. Protein product: CATSGSAGHGYTF. The V call is TRBV6-1, the J call TRBJ1-2; no reliable D call. Trimming took 10 bases from V and 6 from J, leaving 18 bases between them. Germline-derived CDR1 and CDR2 are MNHNS and SASEGT. This CDR3 region has 13 residues.

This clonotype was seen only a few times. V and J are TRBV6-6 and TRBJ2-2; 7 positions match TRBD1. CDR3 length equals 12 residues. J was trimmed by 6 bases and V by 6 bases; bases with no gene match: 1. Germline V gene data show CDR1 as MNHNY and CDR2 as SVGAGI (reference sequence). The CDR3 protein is CASSTGAGELFF. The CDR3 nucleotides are TGTGCCAGCAGCACAGGGGCCGGGGAGCTGTTTTTT.

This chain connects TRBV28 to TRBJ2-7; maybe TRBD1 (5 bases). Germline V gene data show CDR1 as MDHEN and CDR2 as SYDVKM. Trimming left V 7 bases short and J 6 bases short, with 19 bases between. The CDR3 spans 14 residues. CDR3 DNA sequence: TGTGCCAGCAAAGGGGTGATAGCCCACTGCGAGCAGTACTTC. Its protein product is CASKGVIAHCEQYF.

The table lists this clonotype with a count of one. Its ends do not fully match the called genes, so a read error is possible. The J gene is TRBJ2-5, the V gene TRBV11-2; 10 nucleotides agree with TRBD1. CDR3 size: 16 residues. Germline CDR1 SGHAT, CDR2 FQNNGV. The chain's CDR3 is CVSGLRGQGIQETQYF. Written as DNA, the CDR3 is TGTGTCAGCGGCTTAAGGGGACAGGGGATCCAAGAGACCCAGTACTTC.

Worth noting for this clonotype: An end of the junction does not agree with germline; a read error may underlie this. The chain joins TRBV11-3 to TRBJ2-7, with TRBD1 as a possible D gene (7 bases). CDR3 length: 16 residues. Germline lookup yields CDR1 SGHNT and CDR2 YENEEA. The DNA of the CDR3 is TGTGCCAGCAGCCAGGGACAGAGACTCTTGGACTACGAGCAGTACTTT. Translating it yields CASSQGQRLLDYEQYF.

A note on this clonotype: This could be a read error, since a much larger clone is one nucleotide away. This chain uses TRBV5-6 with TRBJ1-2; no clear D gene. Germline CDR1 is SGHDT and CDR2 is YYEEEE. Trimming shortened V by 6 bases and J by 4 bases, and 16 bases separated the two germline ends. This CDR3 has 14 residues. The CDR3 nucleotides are TGTGCCAGCACCCTTATAGGGCTCGGCTATGGCTACACCTTC. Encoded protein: CASTLIGLGYGYTF.

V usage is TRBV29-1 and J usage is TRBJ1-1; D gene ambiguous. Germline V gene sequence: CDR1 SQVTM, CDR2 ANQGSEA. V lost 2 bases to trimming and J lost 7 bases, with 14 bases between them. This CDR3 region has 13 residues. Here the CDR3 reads CSVEPPGGIEAFF. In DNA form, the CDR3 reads TGCAGCGTTGAACCACCAGGAGGGATTGAAGCTTTCTTT.